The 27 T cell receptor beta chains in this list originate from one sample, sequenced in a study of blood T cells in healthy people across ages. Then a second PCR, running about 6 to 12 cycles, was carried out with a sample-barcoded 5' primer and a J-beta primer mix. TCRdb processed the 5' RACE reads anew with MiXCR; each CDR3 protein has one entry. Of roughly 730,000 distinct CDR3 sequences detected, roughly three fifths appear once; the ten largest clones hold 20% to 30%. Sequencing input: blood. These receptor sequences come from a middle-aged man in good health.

The CDR3 loop reads CASSFPGTGVTGELFF. CDR3 coding DNA: TGTGCCAGCAGTTTCCCCGGGACAGGGGTCACCGGGGAGCTGTTTTTT. The V call is TRBV12-3 or TRBV12-4, the J call TRBJ2-2, with 10 bases aligning to TRBD1. The V segment lost 3 bases and the J segment 4 bases; nucleotides outside the gene matches: 5. This CDR3 is built from 16 residues.

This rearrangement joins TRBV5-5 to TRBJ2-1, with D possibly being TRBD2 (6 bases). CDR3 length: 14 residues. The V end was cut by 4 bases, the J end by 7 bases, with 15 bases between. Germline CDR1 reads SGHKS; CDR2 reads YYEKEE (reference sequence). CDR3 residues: CASSIRLGRNEQFF. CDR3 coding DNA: TGTGCCAGCAGCATCCGACTAGGAAGGAATGAGCAGTTCTTC. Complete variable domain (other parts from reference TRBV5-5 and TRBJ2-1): DAGVTQSPTHLIKTRGQQVTLRCSPISGHKSVSWYQQVLGQGPQFIFQYYEKEERGRGNFPDRFSARQFPNYSSELNVNALLLGDSALYLCASSIRLGRNEQFFGPGTRLTVL.

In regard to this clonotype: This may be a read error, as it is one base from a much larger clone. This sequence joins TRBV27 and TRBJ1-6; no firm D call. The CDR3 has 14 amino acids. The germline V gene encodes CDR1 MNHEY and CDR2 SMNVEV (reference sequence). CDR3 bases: TGTGCCAGCAGCCTTTTTTTGGGTAATGCACCCCTCCACTTT. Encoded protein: CASSLFLGNAPLHF.

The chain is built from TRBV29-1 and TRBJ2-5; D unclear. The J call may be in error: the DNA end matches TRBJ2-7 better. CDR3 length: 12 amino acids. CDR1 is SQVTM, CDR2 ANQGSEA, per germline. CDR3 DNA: TGCAGCGTTGGAAAGTTGGCGCGCGAGCAGTACTTC. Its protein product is CSVGKLAREQYF.

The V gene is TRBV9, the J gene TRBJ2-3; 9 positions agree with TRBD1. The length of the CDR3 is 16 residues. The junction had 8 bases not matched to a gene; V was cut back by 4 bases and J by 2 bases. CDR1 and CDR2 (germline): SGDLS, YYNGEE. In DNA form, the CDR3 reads TGTGCCAGCAGCCAGACCGGGACAGGGATCACAGATACGCAGTATTTT. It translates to CASSQTGTGITDTQYF.

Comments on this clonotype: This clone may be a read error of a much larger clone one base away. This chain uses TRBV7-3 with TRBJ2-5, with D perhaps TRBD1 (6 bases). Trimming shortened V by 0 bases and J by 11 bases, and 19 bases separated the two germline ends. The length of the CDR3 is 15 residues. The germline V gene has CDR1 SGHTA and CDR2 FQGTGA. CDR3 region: CASSLTGAAGDRQYF. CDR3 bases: TGTGCCAGCAGCTTAACGGGGGCCGCTGGGGACCGACAGTACTTC.

The CDR3 coding sequence is TGTGCCAGCAGGCCCAGATACTGGGGGAGGGCCCTCATTAGCACAGATACGCAGTATTTT. This codes for CASRPRYWGRALISTDTQYF. The chain is built from TRBV28 and TRBJ2-3; 7 nucleotides align to TRBD2. There are 20 residues in the CDR3. Per germline, CDR1 MDHEN and CDR2 SYDVKM. Germline trimming cut 6 bases from V and 0 bases from J; bases unmatched to any gene: 21. Based on the CDR3 plus reference TRBV28 and TRBJ2-3, the full variable domain is DVKVTQSSRYLVKRTGEKVFLECVQDMDHENMFWYRQDPGLGLRLIYFSYDVKMKEKGDIPEGYSVSREKKERFSLILESASTNQTSMYLCASRPRYWGRALISTDTQYFGPGTRLTVL.

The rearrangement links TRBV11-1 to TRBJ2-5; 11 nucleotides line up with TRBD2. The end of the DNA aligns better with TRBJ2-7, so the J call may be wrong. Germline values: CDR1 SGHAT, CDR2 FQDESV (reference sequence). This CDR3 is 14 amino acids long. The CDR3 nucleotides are TGTGCCGGCGGCCACCTAGCGGGAGGACCCGAGCAGTACTTC. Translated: CAGGHLAGGPEQYF.

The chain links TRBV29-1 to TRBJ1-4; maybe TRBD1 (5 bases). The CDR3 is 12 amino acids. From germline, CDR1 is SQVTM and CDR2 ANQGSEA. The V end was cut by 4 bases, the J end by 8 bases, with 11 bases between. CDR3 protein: CSVAVGPEKLFF. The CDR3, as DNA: TGCAGCGTTGCCGTGGGGCCCGAAAAACTGTTTTTT.

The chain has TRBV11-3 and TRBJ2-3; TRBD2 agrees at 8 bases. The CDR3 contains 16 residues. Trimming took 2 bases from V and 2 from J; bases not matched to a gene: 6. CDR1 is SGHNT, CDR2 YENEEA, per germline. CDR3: CASSLSRGGPTDTQYF. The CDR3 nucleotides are TGTGCCAGCAGCTTATCACGGGGGGGCCCCACAGATACGCAGTATTTT.

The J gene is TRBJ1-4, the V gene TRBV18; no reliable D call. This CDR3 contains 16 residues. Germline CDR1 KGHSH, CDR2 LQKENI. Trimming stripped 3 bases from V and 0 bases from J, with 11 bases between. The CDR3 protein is CASSPWSEATNEKLFF. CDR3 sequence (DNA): TGTGCCAGCTCACCGTGGTCGGAGGCAACTAATGAAAAACTGTTTTTT.

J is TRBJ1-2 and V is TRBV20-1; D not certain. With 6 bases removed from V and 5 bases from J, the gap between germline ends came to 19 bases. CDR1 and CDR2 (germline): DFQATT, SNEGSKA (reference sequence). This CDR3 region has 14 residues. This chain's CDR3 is CSARPTGLVYGYTF. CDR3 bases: TGCAGTGCCCGACCGACGGGTTTAGTTTATGGCTACACCTTC.

CDR3: CASRPDRDEQYF. In DNA, the CDR3 is TGTGCCAGCAGACCAGACAGGGACGAGCAGTACTTC. This chain links TRBV28 with TRBJ2-5; 7 bases align to TRBD1. The DNA end is a closer match to TRBJ2-7, so the J assignment may be wrong. CDR1 MDHEN and CDR2 SYDVKM come from the germline V gene. The CDR3 has 12 residues.

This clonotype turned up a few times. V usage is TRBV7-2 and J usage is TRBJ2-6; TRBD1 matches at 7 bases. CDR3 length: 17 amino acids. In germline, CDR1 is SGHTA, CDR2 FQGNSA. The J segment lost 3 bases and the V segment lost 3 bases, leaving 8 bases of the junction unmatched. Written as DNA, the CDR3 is TGTGCCAGCAGCTTTTCCAGGGGGTCTGGTGGGGCCAACGTCCTGACTTTC. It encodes CASSFSRGSGGANVLTF.

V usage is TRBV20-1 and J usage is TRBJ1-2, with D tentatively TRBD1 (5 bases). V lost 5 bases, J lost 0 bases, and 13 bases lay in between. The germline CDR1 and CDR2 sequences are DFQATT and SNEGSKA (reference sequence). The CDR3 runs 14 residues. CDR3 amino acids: CSARGPRANYGYTF. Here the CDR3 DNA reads TGCAGTGCTCGGGGCCCAAGAGCTAACTATGGCTACACCTTC.

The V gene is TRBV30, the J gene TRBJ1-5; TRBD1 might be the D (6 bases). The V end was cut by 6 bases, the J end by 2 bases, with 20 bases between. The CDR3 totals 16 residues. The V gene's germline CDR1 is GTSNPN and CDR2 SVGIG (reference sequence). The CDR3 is CACALRGGKGNQPQHF. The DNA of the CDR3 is TGTGCCTGTGCCCTTAGGGGGGGAAAGGGCAATCAGCCCCAGCATTTT. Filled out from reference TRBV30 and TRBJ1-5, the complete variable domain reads SQTIHQWPATLVQPVGSPLSLECTVEGTSNPNLYWYRQAAGRGLQLLFYSVGIGQISSEVPQNLSASRPQDRQFILSSKKLLLSDSGFYLCACALRGGKGNQPQHFGDGTRLSIL.

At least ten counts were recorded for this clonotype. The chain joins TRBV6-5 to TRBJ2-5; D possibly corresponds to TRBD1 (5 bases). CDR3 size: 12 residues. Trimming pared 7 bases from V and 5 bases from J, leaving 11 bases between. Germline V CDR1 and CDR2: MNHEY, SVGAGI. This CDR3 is CASKGLSETQYF. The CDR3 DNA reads TGTGCCAGCAAGGGGCTTTCTGAGACCCAGTACTTC.

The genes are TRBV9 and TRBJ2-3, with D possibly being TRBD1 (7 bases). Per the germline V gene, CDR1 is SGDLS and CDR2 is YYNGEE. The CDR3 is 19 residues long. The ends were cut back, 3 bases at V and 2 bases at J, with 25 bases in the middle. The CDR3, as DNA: TGTGCCAGCAGCGCCGACAGGGTGGGGGGTTCTACATTCACAGATACGCAGTATTTT. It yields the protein CASSADRVGGSTFTDTQYF.

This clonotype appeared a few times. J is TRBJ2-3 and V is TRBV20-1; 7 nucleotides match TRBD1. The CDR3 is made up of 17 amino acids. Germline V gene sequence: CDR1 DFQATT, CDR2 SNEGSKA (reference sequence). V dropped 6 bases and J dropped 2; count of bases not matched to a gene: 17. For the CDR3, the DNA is TGCAGTGCCCCATCGTCGAGGGACAGTCCAGTCACAGATACGCAGTATTTT. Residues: CSAPSSRDSPVTDTQYF.

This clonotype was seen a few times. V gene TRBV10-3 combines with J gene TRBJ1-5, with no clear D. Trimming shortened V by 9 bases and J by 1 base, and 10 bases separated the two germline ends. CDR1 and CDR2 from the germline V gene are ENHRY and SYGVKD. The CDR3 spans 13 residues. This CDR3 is CAMQGGSNQPQHF. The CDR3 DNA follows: TGTGCCATGCAAGGCGGGAGCAATCAGCCCCAGCATTTT.

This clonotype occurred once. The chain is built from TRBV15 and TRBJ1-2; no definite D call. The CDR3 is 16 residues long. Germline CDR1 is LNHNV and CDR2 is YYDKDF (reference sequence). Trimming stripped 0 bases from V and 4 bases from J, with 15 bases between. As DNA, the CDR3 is TGTGCCACCAGCAGAGATTTGGTGGACCTGGCCTATGGCTACACCTTC. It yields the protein CATSRDLVDLAYGYTF.

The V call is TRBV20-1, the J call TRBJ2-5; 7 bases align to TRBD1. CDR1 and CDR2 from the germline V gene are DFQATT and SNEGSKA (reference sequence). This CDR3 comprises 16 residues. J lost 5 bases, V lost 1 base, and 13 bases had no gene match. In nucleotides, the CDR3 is TGCAGTGCTAGAGGGGGACAGCCTAACGAGCGGGAGACCCAGTACTTC. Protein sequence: CSARGGQPNERETQYF.

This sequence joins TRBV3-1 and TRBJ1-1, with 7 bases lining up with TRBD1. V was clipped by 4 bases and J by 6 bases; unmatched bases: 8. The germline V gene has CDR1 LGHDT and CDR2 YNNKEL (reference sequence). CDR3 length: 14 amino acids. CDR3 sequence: CASSLGQVGPEAFF. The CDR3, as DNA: TGTGCCAGCAGCCTAGGACAGGTGGGTCCTGAAGCTTTCTTT.

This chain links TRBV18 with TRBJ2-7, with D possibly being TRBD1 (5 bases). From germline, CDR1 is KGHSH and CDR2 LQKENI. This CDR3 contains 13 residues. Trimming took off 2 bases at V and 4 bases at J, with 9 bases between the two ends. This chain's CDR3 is CASSPIDSYEQYF. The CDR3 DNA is TGTGCCAGCTCACCAATAGACAGTTACGAGCAGTACTTC.

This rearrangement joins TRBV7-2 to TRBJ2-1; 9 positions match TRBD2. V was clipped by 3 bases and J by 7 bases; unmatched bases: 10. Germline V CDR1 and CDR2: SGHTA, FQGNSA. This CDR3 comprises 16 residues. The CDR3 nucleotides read TGTGCCAGCAGCTTCGGGACGCGGGGGGGACGGAATGAGCAGTTCTTC. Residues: CASSFGTRGGRNEQFF.

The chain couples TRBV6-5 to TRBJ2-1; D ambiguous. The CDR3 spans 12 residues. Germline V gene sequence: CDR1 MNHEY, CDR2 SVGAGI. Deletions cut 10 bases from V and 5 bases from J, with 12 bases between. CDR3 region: CATSLQNNEQFF. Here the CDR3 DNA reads TGTGCCACCAGCTTGCAGAACAATGAGCAGTTCTTC.

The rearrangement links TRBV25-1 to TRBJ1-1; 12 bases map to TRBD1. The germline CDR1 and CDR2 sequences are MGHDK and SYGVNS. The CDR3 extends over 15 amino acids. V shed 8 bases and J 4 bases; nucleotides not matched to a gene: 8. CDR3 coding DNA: TGTGCCAGCCGGGGACAGGGGGCTGGCGGCACTGAAGCTTTCTTT. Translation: CASRGQGAGGTEAFF.